This T cell receptor (beta chain) was obtained from a study of T cells after yellow fever vaccination. A few counts support this clonotype. Using its own MiXCR run on the 5' RACE reads, TCRdb lists one record per CDR3 protein. The sample has 500,000 to 650,000 distinct CDR3 sequences, about 15% seen once. V was cut by 8 bases and J by 5 bases, with 15 bases left in between. The CDR3 contains 13 residues. In germline, CDR1 is SNHLY, CDR2 FYNNEI. This receptor was taken from a man younger than 30 who received the YFV17D yellow fever vaccine. This rearrangement joins TRBV2 to TRBJ2-5, with D tentatively TRBD1 or TRBD2 (5 bases each). The material was PBMCs, obtained 5 days after the first yellow fever vaccination. CDR3 sequence: CASRDGARETQYF. For the CDR3, the DNA is TGTGCCAGCCGAGACGGGGCGCGGGAGACCCAGTACTTC. Full variable domain (outside the CDR3, taken from reference TRBV2 and TRBJ2-5): EPEVTQTPSHQVTQMGQEVILRCVPISNHLYFYWYRQILGQKVEFLVSFYNNEISEKSEIFDDQFSVERPDGSNFTLKIRSTKLEDSAMYFCASRDGARETQYFGPGTRLLVL.